These T cell receptor beta chains were read from a single sample in a study of regulatory and conventional T cells in RAG deficiency. The assay was immunoSEQ multiplex PCR, and TCRdb's table has in-frame clones only and misses some. The sample consists of about 30,000 clones, 85% to 95% of them appearing once. A further study also used this sample, focusing on regulatory T cells.

Specimen: Tregs sorted from blood. Receptors originate from a human donor in good health. Both conserved end residues are trimmed from each CDR3. The order of the fields is clone size, J gene, V gene, CDR3 protein. Clone size, where shown, is once, few, many, or a class for clones that have expanded.

NA	TRBJ2-1	TRBV2	ASRSLASYNEQF
NA	TRBJ2-5	TRBV5-1	ASSLGRGGPETQY
NA	TRBJ2-1	TRBV7-9	ASSSPGVGPYNEQF
NA	TRBJ1-1	TRBV18	ASSQEGADFTEAF
NA	TRBJ2-7	TRBV5-1	ASSLSGGAHEQY
NA	TRBJ1-4	TRBV5-6	ASSLTGPTNEKLF
NA	TRBJ1-5	TRBV28	ASSSRQDDQPQH
NA	TRBJ1-4	TRBV19	ASSISTGVRLNEKLF
NA	TRBJ2-6	TRBV29-1	SVVSSGANVLT
NA	TRBJ2-5	TRBV13	ASSTILGREEETQY
NA	TRBJ1-2	TRBV7-9	ASSSGLERGYT
medium-sized	TRBJ2-7	TRBV7-2	ASSLQGAYEQY
NA	TRBJ2-7	TRBV12-5	ASGLVATSAWDYEQY
NA	TRBJ1-6	TRBV11-3	ASSSLTGLNSPLH
once	TRBJ2-3	TRBV6-5	ASSRQGSIQY
NA	TRBJ1-3	TRBV30	AWSVSRLNTIY
NA	TRBJ2-1	TRBV29-1	SVMTEIYNEQF
NA	TRBJ1-1	TRBV6-4	ASGKDRNTEAF
NA	TRBJ1-4	TRBV5-1	ASSRVSGTVSTNEKLF
NA	TRBJ1-5	TRBV5-1	ASSLAPGLSQH
NA	TRBJ1-5	TRBV27	ASSLIFNQPQH
NA	TRBJ1-1	TRBV5-1	ASSLGSSFLNTEAF
few	TRBJ2-4	TRBV28	ASQGRGLAKNIQY
NA	TRBJ2-5	TRBV5-1	ASSLGPSGETQY
NA	TRBJ1-2	TRBV4-1	ASSRIQGAQSGYT
few	TRBJ1-2	TRBV4-2	ASSHGDRADGYT
NA	TRBJ2-1	TRBV18	ASSPSSGGLIYYNEQF
NA	TRBJ2-3	TRBV28	ASSPGLAWDTQY
NA	TRBJ2-5	TRBV5-1	ASSSLTGQETQY
NA	TRBJ1-2	TRBV11-2	ASSIWDTSYGYT
NA	TRBJ1-5	TRBV29-1	SGGLPGQPQH
NA	TRBJ1-2	TRBV11-2	ASSKGTGLRYT
NA	TRBJ1-1	TRBV19	ASSQRAVEAF
NA	TRBJ1-2	TRBV27	ASSPGQRWYGYT
NA	TRBJ1-2	TRBV5-1	ASSVTPDPFGGYT
NA	TRBJ2-5	TRBV10-3	AISERGEPEGTQY
NA	TRBJ1-2	TRBV29-1	SVEVGRESRGYA
NA	TRBJ1-5	TRBV6-1	ASSKNTGGVGF
NA	TRBJ2-7	TRBV9	ASSVGLPELYEQY